The 5 T cell receptor beta chains below all came from one sample that was sequenced in a study of blood T cells in healthy people across ages. Through a sample-barcoded 5' primer and a J-beta primer mix, a second PCR was run for about 7 to 12 cycles. TCRdb re-called the 5' RACE reads with MiXCR, one entry per CDR3 protein. The sample holds a few hundred thousand distinct CDR3 sequences; around 27% are singletons and the top ten take over 3.5%. These sequences were also reported in another study, on T cells of mothers and their children.

Sample: blood. The receptors originated from a boy aged 2 to 10 in good health.

This rearrangement joins TRBV3-1 to TRBJ2-2; no clear D gene. This CDR3 has 12 residues. Germline V gene lookup returns CDR1 LGHDT and CDR2 YNNKEL (reference sequence). V was pared by 2 bases and J by 6 bases, with 4 bases between. DNA of the CDR3: TGTGCCAGCAGCCAATTATCCGGGGAGCTGTTTTTT. This translates into CASSQLSGELFF.

The rearrangement joins TRBV6-5 to TRBJ2-3, with D possibly being TRBD2 (6 bases). The germline CDR1 and CDR2 sequences are MNHEY and SVGAGI. Trimming took 4 bases from V and 3 from J, leaving 14 bases between them. The CDR3 spans 15 residues. The CDR3 sequence is CASSFMFGGTDTQYF. The CDR3 DNA follows: TGTGCCAGCAGTTTTATGTTCGGAGGGACAGATACGCAGTATTTT.

This clonotype appeared a few times. This chain links TRBV9 with TRBJ2-1, with 7 bases matching TRBD2. The CDR3 has 15 residues. The germline V gene has CDR1 SGDLS and CDR2 YYNGEE. V trimming: 0 bases; J trimming: 8 bases; junction bases outside the gene matches: 8. Here the CDR3 DNA reads TGTGCCAGCAGCGTAGGGCTAGCGGAGAGCTATGAGCAGTTCTTC. It codes for CASSVGLAESYEQFF.

This rearrangement joins TRBV10-3 to TRBJ1-4; 7 bases line up with TRBD1. The CDR3 has 13 residues. Germline V gene sequence: CDR1 ENHRY, CDR2 SYGVKD. V gave up 8 bases and J gave up 5 bases; unmatched junction bases: 5. The CDR3: CAIGDSENEKLFF. CDR3 coding DNA: TGTGCCATCGGGGACAGCGAGAATGAAAAACTGTTTTTT.

This clonotype was counted between two and nine times. The J gene is TRBJ2-5, the V gene TRBV20-1; TRBD1 matches 7 bases. The CDR3 is made up of 15 amino acids. After removal of 8 bases from V and 4 bases from J, the junction contained 16 bases not matched to a gene. Germline values: CDR1 DFQATT, CDR2 SNEGSKA (reference sequence). The CDR3 nucleotides read TGCAGTTCCAGACAGGGTTACGAGGAAAGAGAGACCCAGTACTTC. Translation: CSSRQGYEERETQYF.